A selection of T cell receptor beta chains follows, all from one sample in a study of beta chain features in type 1 diabetes. TCRdb's table, derived via immunoSEQ multiplex PCR, lists solely in-frame clones and lacks some. Among hundreds of thousands of clones listed, about a tenth were seen once. Sequencing was performed on naive CD4+ T cells from blood. The receptor set was obtained from a man aged 25 to 40 with type 1 diabetes. CDR3s include the opening cysteine and the closing phenylalanine or tryptophan. Each record gives: clone size, V gene, J gene, D gene, CDR3 protein, CDR3 DNA. The D gene is left open where the match is weak. Size is stated for part of the rows, as once, few or many counts, or as a class when the clone is expanded.

-,TRBV7-3,TRBJ2-2,TRBD1,CASSKGQTSTGELFF,TGTGCCAGCAGCAAGGGACAGACTTCCACCGGGGAGCTGTTTTTT
-,TRBV5-1,TRBJ2-1,-,CASSLDILSGEQFF,TGCGCCAGCAGCTTGGATATTCTTTCGGGTGAGCAGTTCTTC
few,TRBV7-9,TRBJ1-4,TRBD1,CASSRPGGGNEKLFF,TGTGCCAGCAGCCGTCCAGGGGGCGGCAATGAAAAACTGTTTTTT
few,TRBV6-5,TRBJ1-2,TRBD1,CASTISGTGYGYTF,TGTGCCAGCACCATATCCGGGACAGGTTATGGCTACACCTTC
few,TRBV9,TRBJ2-7,-,CASSVERSGYEQYF,TGTGCCAGCAGCGTAGAGAGGAGCGGCTACGAGCAGTACTTC
-,TRBV9,TRBJ2-2,TRBD2,CASSVGAGARLNTGELFF,TGTGCCAGCAGCGTAGGAGCGGGGGCCCGTCTTAACACCGGGGAGCTGTTTTTT
few,TRBV18,TRBJ1-1,TRBD1,CASSQDRGHNTEAFF,TGTGCCAGCTCTCAGGACAGGGGGCACAACACTGAAGCTTTCTTT
few,TRBV6-5,TRBJ1-6,-,CASSISRGFSPLHF,TGTGCCAGCAGTATCTCTCGGGGGTTTTCACCCCTCCACTTT
few,TRBV4-3,TRBJ2-1,TRBD1,CASSQMDRPYNEQFF,TGCGCCAGCAGCCAAATGGACAGGCCGTACAATGAGCAGTTCTTC
few,TRBV2,TRBJ2-5,-,CASVRETQYF,TGTGCCAGCGTGAGGGAGACCCAGTACTTC
-,TRBV6-5,TRBJ2-5,TRBD1,CASSYFRGLGETQYF,TGTGCCAGCAGTTACTTCAGGGGGCTAGGGGAGACCCAGTACTTC
few,TRBV5-1,TRBJ2-1,-,CASSLGPNEQFF,TGCGCCAGCAGCCTAGGTCCCAATGAGCAGTTCTTC
-,TRBV5-1,TRBJ2-7,TRBD2,CASSLVAGPNYEQYF,TGCGCCAGCAGCTTGGTAGCGGGGCCCAATTACGAGCAGTACTTC
-,TRBV9,TRBJ2-7,-,CASSVVGSGPRNEQYF,TGTGCCAGCAGCGTAGTAGGTTCAGGGCCGAGGAACGAGCAGTACTTC
few,TRBV5-1,TRBJ2-7,TRBD1,CASRQQGKGYEQYF,TGCGCCAGCCGCCAACAGGGGAAGGGCTACGAGCAGTACTTC
few,TRBV4-2,TRBJ2-1,-,CASSQGRLSSYNEQFF,TGTGCCAGCAGCCAAGGCCGGTTGAGCTCCTACAATGAGCAGTTCTTC
-,TRBV5-1,TRBJ2-2,TRBD1,CASSPGGTGELFF,TGCGCCAGCAGCCCAGGGGGAACCGGGGAGCTGTTTTTT
few,TRBV18,TRBJ1-5,-,CASSTGSNNQPQHF,TGTGCCAGCTCAACCGGGTCAAATAATCAGCCCCAGCATTTT